This T cell receptor (beta chain) was identified in a study of blood T cell repertoires in COVID-19. The overall study: Sites across the United States, Italy and Spain contributed samples from acute and convalescent COVID-19. The cDNA or gDNA used as material had been derived from T cells, B-cell-depleted T cells, or PBMCs.

Cohorts were determined from participant-reported clinical history. Authors' methods: Estimated nucleated cell counts came from reference gene primer amplification. Assay used: immunoSEQ multiplex PCR; TCRdb lists only in-frame clones, some missing. V and J calls and clone size are those listed in that table; D and trimming were worked out from the DNA. Among under 300,000 clones listed, about 91% were seen once. The CDR3 consists of 16 residues. Germline CDR1 reads MGHRA; CDR2 reads YSYEKL. V lost 3 bases to trimming and J lost 2 bases, with 17 bases between them. The origin of this receptor is a woman aged 40 to 50 with acute COVID-19. The chain combines TRBV4-1 with TRBJ2-7; perhaps TRBD1 as D (6 bases). The sample consisted of PBMCs or T cells enriched from blood (not recorded which). DNA of the CDR3: TGCGCCAGCAGCCAGATCAGGGGTCCCCCGACCTACGAGCAGTACTTC. Its protein is CASSQIRGPPTYEQYF.